This TCR beta chain was identified in a study of shared clonotypes between healthy human individuals (TCRdb year 2020). Regarding the study in general: The cohort comprised a couple of women and three men aged 18 to 49 years. Per donor, leukapheresis produced somewhere between about 0.8 and 9.5 billion PBMCs. For each donor, CD4 naive and CD4 memory were each run on three plates, CD8 naive on two plates, and CD8 memory on one plate. To increase sequencing depth and limit assay-specific biases, TCR repertoire library preparation and sequencing were carried out by different laboratories using diverse techniques. To estimate repertoire size and how much clonotypes are shared between individuals, the study performed deep sequencing of blood TCR repertoires from roughly five healthy adults.

Sequences SGHNT (CDR1) and YENEEA (CDR2) are obtained from the germline V gene. The trim is 6 bases for V and 5 bases for J, with a gap of 10 bases between the germline ends. The CDR3 goes from the cysteine to the phenylalanine over 13 residues. Here the CDR3 DNA is all that survives: 39 bases in frame from base 1. General study outcomes and caveats: Sampling was restricted to blood, and TCR repertoires in tissue are likely to differ from TCR repertoires in blood. Rarefaction of sorted-subset datasets indicated incomplete sequencing despite the large sequencing depth. Because the study included only a small number of donors, the genetic and exposure-history diversity represented was limited. Pairwise subsampling led to the expectation that sequencing depth would affect the degree of clonotype sharing among donors. Estimated clonotype richness was generally larger for naive than for memory subsets. Across a few donors, approximately 5% of naive CD4, roughly 3.8% of naive CD8, under 2.5% of memory CD4, and about 0.4% of memory CD8 clonotypes were shared. Compared with non-shared clonotypes, clonotypes shared by all four sorted-subset donors had higher generation probabilities.

Comment on this clone: It lacks a known antigen. No much larger clonotype is one base removed from it; base qualities were not supplied.

The donors were healthy, HIV-negative adults with no recently reported acute infections or vaccinations. All donors were Caucasian adults living in Nashville, Tennessee, USA. CD4+ T cells were enriched through magnetic negative selection, after which naive cells were positively selected on CD45RA and the remaining negative fraction served as the memory subset. Blood was obtained by leukapheresis, after which PBMCs were separated by Ficoll-Histopaque density gradient centrifugation and cryopreserved in liquid nitrogen vapor phase. Analytical flow cytometry was used to check the purity and quantity of every magnetically sorted T cell population. Each sorted fraction had its genomic DNA isolated and then quantified by UV absorbance on a Nanodrop 2000c. Using the deep immunoSEQ assay, multiplex PCR amplified TCR CDR3 regions from genomic DNA. Extracted genomic DNA from each cell subset was spread evenly across all wells of several immunoSEQ 96-well plates, with each plate serving as a replicate. For sorted subsets, each replicate PCR was loaded with about 0.2 ug genomic DNA, equivalent to 30,000 or so T cell genomes. Purified libraries were quantified with a Qubit 3.0 fluorometer, sized on a Bioanalyzer 2100, and re-quantified with the KAPA Library Quantification kit. A separate single-read 150-cycle Illumina NextSeq 550 flow cell was used to sequence each immunoSEQ 96-well plate. In the paper's pipeline: Because the immunoSEQ output included only junctional sequences and no quality scores, the filtering could not be the same as the filtering used for full-length reads. To assign V/J genes and CDR3, sequences were annotated against IMGT germline references using PyIR, a Python wrapper for IgBLAST v1.9. Reads were removed for weak V/J assignments (E-value above 1e-6), missing CDR3, stop codons, out-of-frame junctions, or ambiguous translated residues. A V3J clonotype was defined by an identical inferred V gene, J gene, and CDR3 amino acid sequence. Percentage overlap between repertoires was calculated by dividing the number of shared unique clonotypes by the size of the smaller repertoire. Three approaches were used to assess repertoire richness: RTK rarefaction, the Chao1 estimator, and Recon v2.1 estimates of unobserved clonotypes. Generation probabilities were computed with OLGA for all TCRbeta clonotypes obtained by the gDNA method from several donors. Sourced from immuneACCESS, this table was stored by TCRdb with only in-frame sequences that have V and J called. A share of the clones is absent; for the studies checked, an unresolved V gene accounts for under half, and the remainder has no known explanation. V, J and clone size were drawn from that table, and D and trimming were deduced from the DNA. In all, the sample holds over a million clones, and roughly 96% of those were seen once. The biggest ten clones account for 1.2% of the sample.

The TCR originated in a man aged 30-40 years in good health. The chain is made from TRBV11-3 and TRBJ2-2; a weak D assignment points to TRBD1 (6 bases agree). The sample comprised naive CD4+ T cells sorted from blood. This specimen's cell subset or site label, per the study, means: CD45RA+ positively selected. CDR3 loop: CASRSRGTGELFF. Here is the DNA: TGTGCCAGCAGATCGAGGGGGACCGGGGAGCTGTTTTTT.